The 7 T cell receptor beta chains given below trace back to one sample, sequenced in a study of blood T cell repertoires in COVID-19. The method was immunoSEQ multiplex PCR; TCRdb's version includes in-frame clones alone and lacks a portion of them. Among about 33,000 clones listed, over 75% were seen once. Specimen: peripheral blood. Receptors were obtained from a man aged 55 to 70 with active COVID-19.

The chain links TRBV28 to TRBJ1-2; 7 bases are a match to TRBD1. V lost 1 base to trimming and J lost 0 bases; unmatched junction nucleotides: 8. The CDR3 covers 17 residues. CDR1 is MDHEN, CDR2 SYDVKM, per germline. As DNA, the CDR3 is TGTGCCAGCAGTTTATTTGGTGGACAGGAGACTAACTATGGCTACACCTTC. It yields the protein CASSLFGGQETNYGYTF.

Note on this clone: The identical CDR3 is also encoded by other nucleotide sequences in the sample. The J gene is TRBJ2-3, the V gene TRBV19; 8 nucleotides line up with TRBD2. V was pared by 7 bases and J by 2 bases, with 11 bases of the junction left unmatched. This CDR3 region has 16 residues. CDR1 and CDR2 (germline): LNHDA, SQIVND (reference sequence). CDR3 protein: CASTKNLAGHTDTQYF. CDR3 DNA: TGTGCCAGTACCAAAAACCTAGCGGGCCACACAGATACGCAGTATTTT. Combining the CDR3 with reference TRBV19 and TRBJ2-3 gives the whole variable domain DGGITQSPKYLFRKEGQNVTLSCEQNLNHDAMYWYRQDPGQGLRLIYYSQIVNDFQKGDIAEGYSVSREKKESFPLTVTSAQKNPTAFYLCASTKNLAGHTDTQYFGPGTRLTVL.

The table lists this clone with a count of one. The chain recombines TRBV6-2 or TRBV6-3 with TRBJ1-2; 8 bases are shared with TRBD1. Germline CDR1 MNHEY, CDR2 SVGEGT. The length of the CDR3 is 15 residues. The trim removed 6 bases at V and 8 bases at J, leaving 14 bases unmatched. The CDR3 nucleotides are TGTGCCAGCAGCGACAGGGGAATAGAGGGTCGCGGCTACACCTTC. Translated: CASSDRGIEGRGYTF.

CDR3 loop: CASSTRTSGPYF. The CDR3 DNA follows: TGTGCCAGCAGCACCCGGACTAGCGGTCCGTACTTC. This rearrangement joins TRBV3-1 (or the pseudogene TRBV3-2) to TRBJ2-7; the match to TRBD2 covers 10 bases. The V and J ends lost 5 bases and 12 bases, in that order; junction bases with no gene match: 7. CDR3 length equals 12 residues. CDR1 and CDR2 from the germline V gene are LGHDT and YNNKEL (reference sequence).

The V call is TRBV27, the J call TRBJ2-7, with TRBD1 matching 10 bases. Trimming at V came to 6 bases and at J to 7 bases, leaving 15 bases not matched to a gene. CDR1 is MNHEY and CDR2 is SMNVEV in the germline V gene (reference sequence). The CDR3 has 16 residues. The DNA of the CDR3 is TGTGCCAGCAGCATATTATCCGGGACAGGGGTTTGGGAGCAGTACTTC. It translates to CASSILSGTGVWEQYF.

The chain has TRBV7-3 and TRBJ2-6; 9 nucleotides match TRBD2. This CDR3 contains 23 residues. V gave up 1 base and J gave up 0 bases; unmatched junction bases: 19. Germline V gene lookup returns CDR1 SGHTA and CDR2 FQGTGA. This CDR3 is CASSLIGRGREGYLSSGANVLTF. CDR3 in DNA: TGTGCCAGCAGCTTAATCGGGCGAGGGCGGGAGGGTTATTTGAGCTCTGGGGCCAACGTCCTGACTTTC.

The chain is built from TRBV12-3 or TRBV12-4 and TRBJ1-1, with unresolved D. V lost 1 base and J lost 5, with 8 bases in between. The CDR3 spans 13 residues. CDR3 DNA: TGTGCCAGCAGTTTAGTCGGGGAAACTGAAGCTTTCTTT. It yields the protein CASSLVGETEAFF.